Presented here are 31 T cell receptor beta chains from one specimen sequenced in a study of patients and donors after allogeneic stem cell transplantation (dated by TCRdb to 2018 to 2021). The receptor library was made with RT-PCR. The listed sequencing device is NextSeq 550. TCRdb passed the public sequencing reads through fastp at Q25 and MiXCR, retaining productive beta sequences. Each record represents a unique CDR3 protein, reported with the most common genes and DNA among its rows. For this sample the table gives roughly 9,400 distinct CDR3 sequences, of which approximately 5.9% were detected only once. The ten most abundant clones make up roughly a quarter of the sample. The sample consisted of blood, either unsorted or a sorted T cell fraction (not recorded which). All receptors come from a human donor who was either an allogeneic HSCT recipient or a stem cell or donor lymphocyte infusion donor (not recorded which). It is not recorded whose cells these are; they may come from a transplant donor.

This clonotype is medium-sized within its sample. This chain joins TRBV7-2 and TRBJ1-6; 9 nucleotides align to TRBD1. In germline, CDR1 is SGHTA, CDR2 FQGNSA. The V segment lost 5 bases and the J segment 10 bases; nucleotides outside the gene matches: 6. This CDR3 has 14 amino acids. CDR3 in DNA: TGTGCCAGCAGCCCCGGGACAGGGCCCTCACCCCTCCACTTT. It is translated as CASSPGTGPSPLHF.

This clonotype was counted ten times or more. The V call is TRBV4-3, the J call TRBJ2-5; 7 nucleotides match TRBD1. Germline V gene data show CDR1 as LGHNA and CDR2 as YSLEER. The trim removed 0 bases at V and 4 bases at J, leaving 5 bases unmatched. The CDR3 is 15 amino acids. Here the CDR3 reads CASSQDMAGGETQYF. The DNA of the CDR3 is TGCGCCAGCAGCCAAGATATGGCAGGGGGAGAGACCCAGTACTTC.

The table lists this clonotype with many counts. The chain combines TRBV6-1 with TRBJ1-5, with D unclear. This CDR3 comprises 16 residues. V was pared by 5 bases and J by 2 bases, with 16 bases between. Per germline, CDR1 MNHNS and CDR2 SASEGT. The CDR3 sequence is CASSSPSAGRNQPQHF. CDR3 bases: TGTGCCAGCAGTTCGCCCTCCGCCGGGCGCAATCAGCCCCAGCATTTT.

The chain is built from TRBV7-2 and TRBJ2-2; D not certain. The V gene lost 2 bases and the J gene lost 1 base, with 14 bases spanning the gap. Germline V gives CDR1 SGHTA, CDR2 FQGNSA. This CDR3 contains 17 residues. DNA of the CDR3: TGTGCCAGCAGCTTAAATTACCGAACCAAGAACACCGGGGAGCTGTTTTTT. This translates into CASSLNYRTKNTGELFF.

The V and J genes are TRBV15 and TRBJ2-7; D is ambiguous. Trimming cost V 0 bases and J 6 bases, with 6 bases left between them. The CDR3 consists of 12 residues. In germline, CDR1 is LNHNV, CDR2 YYDKDF (reference sequence). Here the CDR3 reads CATSRDRAEQYF. DNA of the CDR3: TGTGCCACCAGCAGAGATCGTGCCGAGCAGTACTTC. The whole variable domain, filled in from reference TRBV15 and TRBJ2-7, reads DAMVIQNPRYQVTQFGKPVTLSCSQTLNHNVMYWYQQKSSQAPKLLFHYYDKDFNNEADTPDNFQSRRPNTSFCFLDIRSPGLGDTAMYLCATSRDRAEQYFGPGTRLTVT.

This clonotype was recorded at least ten times. The chain recombines TRBV7-6 with TRBJ1-5; D remains ambiguous. There are 16 residues in the CDR3. Germline CDR1 is SGHVS and CDR2 is FNYEAQ. V was trimmed by 0 bases and J by 2 bases, leaving 11 bases between them. This CDR3 is CASSLAPKEGNQPQHF. In DNA, the CDR3 is TGTGCCAGCAGCTTAGCCCCTAAGGAGGGCAATCAGCCCCAGCATTTT.

This clonotype was detected many times. The chain combines TRBV20-1 with TRBJ2-1; 7 nucleotides line up with TRBD2. Germline CDR1 reads DFQATT; CDR2 reads SNEGSKA (reference sequence). The CDR3 consists of 12 residues. V shed 8 bases, J shed 10 bases, and the junction held 11 bases outside the gene matches. CDR3 loop: CSCDQRDWEQFF. CDR3 DNA: TGCAGTTGCGACCAGCGGGATTGGGAGCAGTTCTTC.

This clonotype was picked up many times. V is TRBV24-1 and J is TRBJ2-1; perhaps TRBD2 as D (6 bases). The CDR3 covers 15 residues. Germline V gives CDR1 KGHDR, CDR2 SFDVKD. Trimming shortened V by 5 bases and J by 5 bases, and 15 bases separated the two germline ends. The CDR3 is CATSGFRDLNNEQFF. CDR3 in DNA: TGTGCCACCAGTGGCTTCCGGGACTTAAACAATGAGCAGTTCTTC.

The rearrangement uses TRBV5-1 and TRBJ2-2; D remains unclear. CDR3 length equals 14 residues. The germline gives CDR1 SGHRS, CDR2 YFSETQ. The V gene lost 0 bases and the J gene lost 4 bases, with 7 bases spanning the gap. The CDR3 loop is CASSLGRFTGELFF. The CDR3, as DNA: TGCGCCAGCAGCTTGGGGCGGTTCACCGGGGAGCTGTTTTTT.

Many counts were recorded for this clonotype. J is TRBJ2-7 and V is TRBV30; D call uncertain. CDR3 size: 12 residues. V shed 2 bases and J shed 0 bases, with 5 bases lying between them. Germline V lookup: CDR1 GTSNPN, CDR2 SVGIG (reference sequence). The chain's CDR3 is CAWSWVSYEQYF. The CDR3 DNA follows: TGTGCCTGGAGTTGGGTCTCCTACGAGCAGTACTTC.

This clonotype was observed a few times. This sequence joins TRBV11-2 and TRBJ2-5; 9 bases are a match to TRBD1. The germline CDR1 and CDR2 sequences are SGHAT and FQNNGV. J was trimmed by 1 base and V by 5 bases; bases with no gene match: 5. The CDR3 runs 15 residues. The CDR3 region has the DNA TGTGCCAGCAGCCTACAGGGGGCCGTCCAAGAGACCCAGTACTTC. Translated, it gives CASSLQGAVQETQYF.

Ten or more counts support this clonotype. The chain has TRBV4-3 and TRBJ1-1; no definite D call. CDR1 and CDR2 (germline): LGHNA, YSLEER. The CDR3 consists of 13 residues. The V and J ends lost 2 bases and 1 base respectively, with 5 bases between them. CDR3 sequence reads: CASSQSENTEAFF. As DNA, the CDR3 is TGCGCCAGCAGCCAATCGGAGAACACTGAAGCTTTCTTT.

This clonotype was recorded many times. V gene TRBV5-6 combines with J gene TRBJ2-1; a possible D gene is TRBD2 (6 bases). Trimming removed 4 bases at V and 4 bases at J, with 27 bases between. The germline gives CDR1 SGHDT, CDR2 YYEEEE. This CDR3 has 19 amino acids. The CDR3 bases are TGTGCCAGCAGCGCTCTGTGGCGGGGAACCGAAGTTTTTTACAATGAGCAGTTCTTC. Amino acid sequence: CASSALWRGTEVFYNEQFF.

This clonotype was recorded many times. DNA of the CDR3: TGTGCCAGCAGCCAAACCCGGACAGGGGGGTTGAATGAGCAGTTCTTC. Protein sequence: CASSQTRTGGLNEQFF. V is TRBV3-1 and J is TRBJ2-1, with 10 positions matching TRBD1. The V gene's germline CDR1 is LGHDT and CDR2 YNNKEL (reference sequence). The CDR3 is made up of 16 amino acids. After removal of 2 bases from V and 7 bases from J, the junction contained 8 bases not matched to a gene.

This chain uses TRBV7-6 with TRBJ2-2; D may correspond to TRBD1 or TRBD2 (5 bases each). Trimming pared 4 bases from V and 8 bases from J, leaving 14 bases between. The CDR3 totals 14 residues. The germline V gene encodes CDR1 SGHVS and CDR2 FNYEAQ. CDR3 amino acids: CASSSSRGLGELFF. The CDR3 region has the DNA TGTGCCAGCAGCTCATCGAGGGGATTAGGGGAGCTGTTTTTT.

In this sample, this clonotype turned up many times. This CDR3 is CSAGALGTYEQYF. Here the CDR3 DNA reads TGCAGTGCTGGGGCCCTAGGGACCTACGAGCAGTACTTC. J is TRBJ2-7 and V is TRBV20-1; the D gene is possibly TRBD1 (5 bases). V was shortened by 5 bases and J by 2 bases, with 13 bases between the two germline ends. This CDR3 has 13 residues. Germline CDR1 DFQATT, CDR2 SNEGSKA (reference sequence).

This clonotype was detected many times. The rearrangement joins TRBV12-3 or TRBV12-4 to TRBJ2-7, with 9 bases matching TRBD1. V shed 4 bases, J shed 4 bases, and the junction held 2 bases outside the gene matches. The CDR3 is 13 amino acids. This CDR3 reads CASSYGQGYEQYF. In DNA, the CDR3 is TGTGCCAGCAGTTACGGACAGGGGTACGAGCAGTACTTC.

This clonotype was found a few times. The rearrangement joins TRBV5-1 to TRBJ1-1; D is uncertain. CDR3 length: 14 amino acids. V gave up 4 bases and J gave up 2 bases, with 12 bases separating them. Germline-derived CDR1 and CDR2 are SGHRS and YFSETQ. CDR3 DNA sequence: TGCGCCAGCAGCCCACACCCGGGCAACACTGAAGCTTTCTTT. It codes for CASSPHPGNTEAFF.

This clonotype was seen many times. V gene TRBV7-8 combines with J gene TRBJ2-1; 8 nucleotides align to TRBD2. V lost 6 bases and J lost 4; bases outside the gene matches: 5. CDR3 length equals 14 residues. Germline CDR1 and CDR2: SGHVS and FQNEAQ. CDR3 DNA: TGTGCCAGCAGACGGGAGGGGGGGTACAATGAGCAGTTCTTC. Protein: CASRREGGYNEQFF.

This clonotype is labeled medium-sized. V usage is TRBV7-6 and J usage is TRBJ1-6; 7 bases map to TRBD1. From germline, CDR1 is SGHVS and CDR2 FNYEAQ. The ends lost 3 bases at V and 4 bases at J; junction bases unmatched: 6. This CDR3 region has 16 residues. CDR3 protein: CASSLGGTAYNSPLHF. The CDR3 region has the DNA TGTGCCAGCAGCTTGGGCGGGACAGCATATAATTCACCCCTCCACTTT.

This clonotype qualifies as medium-sized (0.01 to 0.1%). The rearrangement uses TRBV3-1 and TRBJ1-4; D might be TRBD1 (6 bases). Trimming took off 6 bases at V and 0 bases at J, with 14 bases between the two ends. The CDR3 is 16 residues long. Germline lookup yields CDR1 LGHDT and CDR2 YNNKEL (reference sequence). As DNA, the CDR3 is TGTGCCAGCAGTACGTCAAGGACAGCAACTAATGAAAAACTGTTTTTT. Its translation: CASSTSRTATNEKLFF. The full variable domain, with the rest looked up from reference TRBV3-1 and TRBJ1-4, is DTAVSQTPKYLVTQMGNDKSIKCEQNLGHDTMYWYKQDSKKFLKIMFSYNNKELIINETVPNRFSPKSPDKAHLNLHINSLELGDSAVYFCASSTSRTATNEKLFFGSGTQLSVL.

This clonotype was detected only a few times. This chain joins TRBV20-1 and TRBJ2-7, with D possibly being TRBD2 (5 bases). The V end lost 3 bases, the J end lost 0 bases, and 15 bases lay between the germline ends. Germline V gene data show CDR1 as DFQATT and CDR2 as SNEGSKA (reference sequence). The CDR3 contains 15 residues. The CDR3 reads CSASQRRALSYEQYF. The CDR3 DNA reads TGCAGTGCTAGCCAGCGGAGAGCACTCTCCTACGAGCAGTACTTC.

At least ten counts were recorded for this clonotype. V usage is TRBV10-2 and J usage is TRBJ1-6; TRBD1 might be the D (5 bases). The CDR3 is 14 residues long. Trimming removed 3 bases from V and 7 bases from J, with 10 bases in between. The germline CDR1 and CDR2 sequences are WSHSY and SAAADI. CDR3 nucleotides: TGCGCCAGCAGTGAAGCAGGGTTCAATTCACCCCTCCACTTT. This gives the protein CASSEAGFNSPLHF.

There are many counts of this clonotype. This chain joins TRBV20-1 and TRBJ2-2, with 7 bases matching TRBD1. The germline V gene has CDR1 DFQATT and CDR2 SNEGSKA (reference sequence). The length of the CDR3 is 15 residues. With V trimmed by 4 bases and J by 3 bases, 8 bases remained unmatched. CDR3 loop: CSANRGPADTGELFF. The CDR3 nucleotides are TGCAGTGCTAACAGGGGTCCCGCGGACACCGGGGAGCTGTTTTTT.

This clonotype was counted at least ten times. The chain joins TRBV28 to TRBJ1-4, with D perhaps TRBD1 (5 bases). The CDR3 consists of 16 residues. Germline loops: CDR1 MDHEN, CDR2 SYDVKM. The V end was cut by 6 bases, the J end by 0 bases, with 14 bases between. The CDR3: CASSEAGLATNEKLFF. In DNA form, the CDR3 reads TGTGCCAGCAGCGAAGCAGGGTTAGCAACTAATGAAAAACTGTTTTTT. The whole variable domain, filled in from reference TRBV28 and TRBJ1-4, reads DVKVTQSSRYLVKRTGEKVFLECVQDMDHENMFWYRQDPGLGLRLIYFSYDVKMKEKGDIPEGYSVSREKKERFSLILESASTNQTSMYLCASSEAGLATNEKLFFGSGTQLSVL.

This clonotype was counted only a few times. The rearrangement joins TRBV18 to TRBJ2-1; D gene unclear. The germline V gene has CDR1 KGHSH and CDR2 LQKENI. This CDR3 contains 13 residues. V gave up 1 base and J gave up 7 bases, with 8 bases separating them. The CDR3, as DNA: TGTGCCAGCTCACCACGTCAAGTAAATGAGCAGTTCTTC. This encodes CASSPRQVNEQFF.

This clonotype was found many times. The chain employs TRBV20-1 and TRBJ2-7; no clear D. Germline values: CDR1 DFQATT, CDR2 SNEGSKA (reference sequence). V was clipped by 5 bases and J by 7 bases, with 12 bases between them. The CDR3 contains 11 residues. CDR3 in DNA: TGCAGTGCTGACCTCGTTGGGGAGCAGTACTTC. It is translated as CSADLVGEQYF.

The CDR3 is CASSPLKAGTTLLSSYNEQFF. The CDR3 region has the DNA TGTGCCAGCAGCCCGCTTAAAGCGGGAACCACCCTCCTTAGCTCCTACAATGAGCAGTTCTTC. This chain uses TRBV6-2 or TRBV6-3 with TRBJ2-1; 7 bases agree with TRBD2. The CDR3 consists of 21 residues. Germline-derived CDR1 and CDR2 are MNHEY and SVGEGT. With 6 bases clipped from V and 0 bases from J, the junction kept 23 bases outside the gene matches.

This clonotype was counted many times. The chain is built from TRBV12-3 or TRBV12-4 and TRBJ1-3; tentative D call: TRBD1 (5 bases). The CDR3 sequence is 14 residues long. V lost 3 bases, J lost 2 bases, and 8 bases lay in between. CDR3: CASSFGGTGNTIYF. DNA of the CDR3: TGTGCCAGCAGTTTTGGGGGGACTGGAAACACCATATATTTT.

The rearrangement links TRBV28 to TRBJ2-5; 7 positions agree with TRBD1. Germline V lookup: CDR1 MDHEN, CDR2 SYDVKM. CDR3 length: 14 residues. J gave up 2 bases and V 4 bases, and 4 bases lay outside the gene matches. As DNA, the CDR3 is TGTGCCAGCAGTTCGGGACAGCAACAAGAGACCCAGTACTTC. It encodes CASSSGQQQETQYF.

This clonotype was recorded many times. V is TRBV12-3 or TRBV12-4 and J is TRBJ2-5; 9 nucleotides line up with TRBD1. This CDR3 contains 15 residues. V shed 5 bases, J shed 5 bases, and the junction held 9 bases outside the gene matches. The CDR3 region has the DNA TGTGCCAGCAGTCCCGGGACAGGGATTCTGGAGACCCAGTACTTC. Translated: CASSPGTGILETQYF.